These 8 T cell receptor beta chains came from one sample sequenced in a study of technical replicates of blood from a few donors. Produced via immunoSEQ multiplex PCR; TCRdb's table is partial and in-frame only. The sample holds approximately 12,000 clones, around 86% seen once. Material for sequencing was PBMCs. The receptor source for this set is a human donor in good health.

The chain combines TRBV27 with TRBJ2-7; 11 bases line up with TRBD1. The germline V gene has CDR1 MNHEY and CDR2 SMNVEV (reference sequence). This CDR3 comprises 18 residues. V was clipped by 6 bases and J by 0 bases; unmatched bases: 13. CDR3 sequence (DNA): TGTGCCAGCAGCACCACCGGGACAGGGGGTTCCTACTCCTACGAGCAGTACTTC. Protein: CASSTTGTGGSYSYEQYF.

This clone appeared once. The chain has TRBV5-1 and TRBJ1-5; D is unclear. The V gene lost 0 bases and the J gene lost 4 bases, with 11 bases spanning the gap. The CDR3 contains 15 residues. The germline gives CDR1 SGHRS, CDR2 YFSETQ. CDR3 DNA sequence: TGCGCCAGCAGCTTGGCCGGAGTGCAAAATCAGCCCCAGCATTTT. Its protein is CASSLAGVQNQPQHF.

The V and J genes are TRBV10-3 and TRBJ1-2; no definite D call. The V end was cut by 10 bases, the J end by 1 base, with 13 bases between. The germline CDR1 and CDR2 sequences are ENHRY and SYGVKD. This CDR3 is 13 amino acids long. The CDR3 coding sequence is TGTGCCACCCGGGAGGGCCGTAACTATGGCTACACCTTC. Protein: CATREGRNYGYTF.

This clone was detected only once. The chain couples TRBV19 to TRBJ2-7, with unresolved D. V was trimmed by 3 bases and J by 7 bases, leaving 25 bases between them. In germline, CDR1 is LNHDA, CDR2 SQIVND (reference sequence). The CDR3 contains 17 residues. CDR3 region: CASSMSVRPGPLEEQYF. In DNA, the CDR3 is TGTGCCAGTAGTATGTCGGTCAGGCCAGGTCCCCTTGAGGAGCAGTACTTC.

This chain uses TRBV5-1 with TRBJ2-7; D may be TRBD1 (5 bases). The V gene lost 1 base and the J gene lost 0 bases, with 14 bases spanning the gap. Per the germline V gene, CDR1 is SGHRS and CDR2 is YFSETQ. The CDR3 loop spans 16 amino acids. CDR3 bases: TGCGCCAGCAGCTTGATAACAGGTCCCTCCTCCTACGAGCAGTACTTC. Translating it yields CASSLITGPSSYEQYF.

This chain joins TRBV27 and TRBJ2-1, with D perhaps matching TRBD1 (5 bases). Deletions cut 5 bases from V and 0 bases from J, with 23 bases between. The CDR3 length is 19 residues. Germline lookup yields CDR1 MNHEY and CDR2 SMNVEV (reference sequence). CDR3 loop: CASSLTAPRAASSYNEQFF. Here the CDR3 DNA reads TGTGCCAGCAGTCTCACCGCACCCAGGGCCGCCAGCTCCTACAATGAGCAGTTCTTC.

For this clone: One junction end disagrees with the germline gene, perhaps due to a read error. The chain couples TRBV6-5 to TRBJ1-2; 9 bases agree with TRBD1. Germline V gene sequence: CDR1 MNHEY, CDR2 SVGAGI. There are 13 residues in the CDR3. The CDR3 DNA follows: TGTGCCGGCAGTTACGGACAGGGGACTGGCTACACCTTC. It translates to CAGSYGQGTGYTF.

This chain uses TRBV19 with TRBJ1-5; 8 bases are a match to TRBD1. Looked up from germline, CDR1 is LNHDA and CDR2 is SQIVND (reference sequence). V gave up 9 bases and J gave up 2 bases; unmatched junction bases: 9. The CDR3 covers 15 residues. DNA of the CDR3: TGTGCCAGCCAAACACAGGGGGACGGCAATCAGCCCCAGCATTTT. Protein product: CASQTQGDGNQPQHF.